Reported below is one TCR beta chain. Here immunoSEQ multiplex PCR was the method, and the copy in TCRdb shows in-frame clones only, minus some. The repertoire consists of 550,000 to 650,000 clones, with about 95% occurring once and the leading ten covering 0.11%. This CDR3 has 12 residues. Germline CDR1 and CDR2: PRHDT and FYEKMQ (reference sequence). Trimming shortened V by 4 bases and J by 4 bases, and 8 bases separated the two germline ends. The entry originates in a study of shared clonotypes between healthy human individuals. Terminally differentiated effector memory CD45RA+ cells were excluded by CCR7 positive selection of CD45RO-negative cells.

The sequenced material came from naive CD8+ T cells sorted from blood. This sequence originates from a woman in her thirties in good health. The chain links TRBV13 to TRBJ2-7; weak D call: TRBD2 (5 bases). The CDR3 coding sequence is TGTGCCAGCAGCTCTAGCCGGTACGAGCAGTACTTC. Translated, it gives CASSSSRYEQYF. Drawing the rest from reference TRBV13 and TRBJ2-7, the complete variable domain is AAGVIQSPRHLIKEKRETATLKCYPIPRHDTVYWYQQGPGQDPQFLISFYEKMQSDKGSIPDRFSAQQFSDYHSELNMSSLELGDSALYFCASSSSRYEQYFGPGTRLTVT.